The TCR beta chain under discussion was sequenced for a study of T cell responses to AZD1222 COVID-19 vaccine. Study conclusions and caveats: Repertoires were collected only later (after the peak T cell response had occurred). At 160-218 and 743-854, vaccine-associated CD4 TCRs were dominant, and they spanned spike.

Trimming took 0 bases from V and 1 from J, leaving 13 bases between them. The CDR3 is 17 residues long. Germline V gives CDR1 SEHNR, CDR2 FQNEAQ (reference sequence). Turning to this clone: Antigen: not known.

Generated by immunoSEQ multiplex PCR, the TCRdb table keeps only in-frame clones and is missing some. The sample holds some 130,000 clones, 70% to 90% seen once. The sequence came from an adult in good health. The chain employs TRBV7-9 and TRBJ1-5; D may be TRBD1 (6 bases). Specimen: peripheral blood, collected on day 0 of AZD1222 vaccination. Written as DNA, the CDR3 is TGTGCCAGCAGCTTAGCGGTTGGGGGCCGAAGCAATCAGCCCCAGCATTTT. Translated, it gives CASSLAVGGRSNQPQHF.